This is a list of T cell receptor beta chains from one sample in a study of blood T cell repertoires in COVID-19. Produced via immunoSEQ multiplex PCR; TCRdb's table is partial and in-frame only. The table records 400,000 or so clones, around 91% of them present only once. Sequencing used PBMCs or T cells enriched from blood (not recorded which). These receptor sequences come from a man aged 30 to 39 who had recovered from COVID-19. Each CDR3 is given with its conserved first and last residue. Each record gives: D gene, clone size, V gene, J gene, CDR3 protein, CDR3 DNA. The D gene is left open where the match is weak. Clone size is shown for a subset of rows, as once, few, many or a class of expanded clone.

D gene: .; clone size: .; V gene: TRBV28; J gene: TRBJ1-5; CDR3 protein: CASRRGQSRISNQPQHF; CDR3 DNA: TGTGCCAGCAGAAGAGGACAGAGCAGAATTAGCAATCAGCCCCAGCATTTT
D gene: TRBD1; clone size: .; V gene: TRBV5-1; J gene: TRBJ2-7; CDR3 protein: CASSLGQGSNLHYEQYF; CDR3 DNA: TGCGCCAGCAGCTTGGGACAGGGGTCTAATCTTCACTACGAGCAGTACTTC
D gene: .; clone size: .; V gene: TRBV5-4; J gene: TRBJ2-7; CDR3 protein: CASSRDSQIRAAEQYF; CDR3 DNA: TGTGCCAGCAGCCGGGACTCTCAAATCCGGGCTGCCGAGCAGTACTTC
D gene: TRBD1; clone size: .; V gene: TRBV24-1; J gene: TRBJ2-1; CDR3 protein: CATRDRGRNEQFF; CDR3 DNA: TGTGCCACCAGAGACAGGGGGCGAAATGAGCAGTTCTTC
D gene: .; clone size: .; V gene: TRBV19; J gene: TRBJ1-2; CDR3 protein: CASRIRDTTNYGYTF; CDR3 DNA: TGTGCCAGTAGAATCCGGGACACAACAAACTATGGCTACACCTTC
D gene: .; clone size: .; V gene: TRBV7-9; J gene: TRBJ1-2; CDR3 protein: CASSKTGYGYTF; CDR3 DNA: TGTGCCAGCAGCAAGACAGGCTATGGCTACACCTTC
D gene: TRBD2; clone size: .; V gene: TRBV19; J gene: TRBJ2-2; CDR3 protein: CASSIASGLWFAGELFF; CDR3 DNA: TGTGCCAGTAGTATAGCTAGCGGGCTTTGGTTTGCCGGGGAGCTGTTTTTT
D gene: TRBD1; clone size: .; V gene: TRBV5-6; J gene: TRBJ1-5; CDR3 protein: CASSPGVGGPNQPQHF; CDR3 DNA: TGTGCCAGCAGCCCGGGGGTAGGGGGCCCAAATCAGCCCCAGCATTTT
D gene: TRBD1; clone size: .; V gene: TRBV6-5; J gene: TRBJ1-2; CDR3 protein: CASSYSIQGNYGYTF; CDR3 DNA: TGTGCCAGCAGTTACTCGATACAGGGGAACTATGGCTACACCTTC
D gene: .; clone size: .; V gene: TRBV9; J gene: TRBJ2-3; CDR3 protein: CASSVATPAGQNTDTQYF; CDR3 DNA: TGTGCCAGCAGCGTAGCTACTCCGGCGGGCCAAAACACAGATACGCAGTATTTT
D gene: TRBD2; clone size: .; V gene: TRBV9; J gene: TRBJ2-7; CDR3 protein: CASSPNPSGGTYEQYF; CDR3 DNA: TGTGCCAGCAGCCCTAACCCTAGCGGGGGGACCTACGAGCAGTACTTC
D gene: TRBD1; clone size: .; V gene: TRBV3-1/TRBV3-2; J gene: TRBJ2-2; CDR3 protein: CASSQQGATGELFF; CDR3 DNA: TGTGCCAGCAGTCAACAGGGGGCCACCGGGGAGCTGTTTTTT
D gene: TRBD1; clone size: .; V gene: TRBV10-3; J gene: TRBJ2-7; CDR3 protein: CAMAPGQGAYEQYF; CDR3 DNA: TGTGCCATGGCTCCGGGACAGGGTGCCTACGAGCAGTACTTC
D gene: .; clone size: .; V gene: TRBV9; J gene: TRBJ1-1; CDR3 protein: CASSEGNREGAFF; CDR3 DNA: TGTGCCAGCAGCGAAGGAAACAGGGAGGGGGCTTTCTTT
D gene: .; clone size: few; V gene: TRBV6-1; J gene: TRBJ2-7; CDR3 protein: CASSEAPGSVNEQYF; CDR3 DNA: TGTGCCAGCAGTGAAGCGCCCGGGAGTGTTAATGAGCAGTACTTC
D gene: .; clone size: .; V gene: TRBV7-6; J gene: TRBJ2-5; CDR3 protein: CASSLGVSFEETQYF; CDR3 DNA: TGTGCCAGCAGCTTAGGAGTTTCCTTCGAAGAGACCCAGTACTTC
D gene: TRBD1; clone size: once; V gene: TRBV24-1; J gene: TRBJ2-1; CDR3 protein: CATSDTGTGDNEQFF; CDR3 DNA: TGTGCCACCAGTGATACCGGGACAGGAGACAATGAGCAGTTCTTC
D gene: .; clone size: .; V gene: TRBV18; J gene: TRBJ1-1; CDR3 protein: CASSSDGGTEAFF; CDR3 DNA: TGTGCCAGCTCATCGGACGGGGGCACTGAAGCTTTCTTT
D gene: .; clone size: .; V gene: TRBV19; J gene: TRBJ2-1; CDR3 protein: CASIGSSYNEQFF; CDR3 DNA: TGTGCCAGTATCGGTAGCTCCTACAATGAGCAGTTCTTC
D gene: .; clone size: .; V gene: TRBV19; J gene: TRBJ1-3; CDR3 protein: CASSQADLTYTIYF; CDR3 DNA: TGTGCCAGTAGTCAAGCGGACCTGACGTACACCATATATTTT
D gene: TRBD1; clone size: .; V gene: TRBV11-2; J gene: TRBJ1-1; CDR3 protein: CASSFLSRGHTEAFF; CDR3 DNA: TGTGCCAGCAGCTTTTTATCTAGGGGGCACACTGAAGCTTTCTTT
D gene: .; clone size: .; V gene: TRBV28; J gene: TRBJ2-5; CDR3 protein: CASSRLIGAGVLETQYF; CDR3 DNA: TGTGCCAGCAGTCGACTTATTGGGGCAGGGGTTCTTGAGACCCAGTACTTC
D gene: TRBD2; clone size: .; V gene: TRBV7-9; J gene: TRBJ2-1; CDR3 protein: CASSLEASGYEQFF; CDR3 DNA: TGTGCCAGCAGCTTAGAGGCTAGCGGTTATGAGCAGTTCTTC
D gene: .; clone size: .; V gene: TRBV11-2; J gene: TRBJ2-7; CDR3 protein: CASSFRGSYLYEQYF; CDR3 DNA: TGTGCCAGCAGCTTCCGGGGGAGCTATCTCTACGAGCAGTACTTC
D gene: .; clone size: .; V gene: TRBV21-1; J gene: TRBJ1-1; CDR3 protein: CASSSRGMNTEAFF; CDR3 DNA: TGTGCCAGCAGCTCCCGGGGTATGAACACTGAAGCTTTCTTT
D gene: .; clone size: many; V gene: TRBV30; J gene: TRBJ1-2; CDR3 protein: CAWSTTMGARVF; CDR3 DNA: TGTGCCTGGAGTACCACCATGGGGGCCCGCGTCTTC
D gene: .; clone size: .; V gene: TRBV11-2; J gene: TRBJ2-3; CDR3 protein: CASSSTGVGPTDTQYF; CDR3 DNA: TGTGCCAGCAGCTCCACCGGGGTAGGGCCAACAGATACGCAGTATTTT
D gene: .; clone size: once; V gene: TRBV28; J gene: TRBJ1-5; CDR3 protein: CASSRGLQPQHF; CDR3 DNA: TGTGCCAGCAGCCGGGGACTTCAGCCCCAGCATTTT
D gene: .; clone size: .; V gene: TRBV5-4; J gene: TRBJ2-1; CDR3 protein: CASSLPGAANNEQFF; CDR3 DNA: TGTGCCAGCAGCCTCCCCGGAGCGGCAAACAATGAGCAGTTCTTC
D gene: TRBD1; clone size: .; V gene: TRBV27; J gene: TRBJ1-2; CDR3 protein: CASSLSGQGAGYTF; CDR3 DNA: TGTGCCAGCAGTTTATCCGGACAGGGGGCGGGCTACACCTTC
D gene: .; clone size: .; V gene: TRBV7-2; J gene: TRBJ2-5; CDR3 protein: CASSYSSQETQYF; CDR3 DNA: TGTGCCAGCAGCTACAGCTCCCAAGAGACCCAGTACTTC
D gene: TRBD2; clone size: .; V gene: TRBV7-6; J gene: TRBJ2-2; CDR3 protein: CASSLYTASGRFTGELFF; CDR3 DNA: TGTGCCAGCAGCTTATACACCGCTAGCGGGAGGTTTACCGGGGAGCTGTTTTTT
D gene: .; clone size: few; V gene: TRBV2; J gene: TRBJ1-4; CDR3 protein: CASRRDSQATNEKLFF; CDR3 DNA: TGTGCCAGCAGGCGGGATTCACAAGCAACTAATGAAAAACTGTTTTTT
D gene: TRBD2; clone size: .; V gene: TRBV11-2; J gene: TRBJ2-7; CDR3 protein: CASSFSSGSSYEQYF; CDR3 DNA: TGTGCCAGCAGCTTTTCTAGCGGAAGCTCCTACGAGCAGTACTTC
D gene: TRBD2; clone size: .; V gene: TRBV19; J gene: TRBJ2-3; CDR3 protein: CASTFRGREADTQYF; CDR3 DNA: TGTGCCAGTACCTTTCGCGGGAGGGAAGCAGATACGCAGTATTTT
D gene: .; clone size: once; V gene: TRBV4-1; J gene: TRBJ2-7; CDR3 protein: CASSQGWLDSHEQYF; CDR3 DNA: TGCGCCAGCAGCCAAGGGTGGTTAGATTCCCACGAGCAGTACTTC
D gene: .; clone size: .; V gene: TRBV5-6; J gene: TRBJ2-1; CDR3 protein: CASSSQFGGAYNEQFF; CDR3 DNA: TGTGCCAGCAGCTCCCAGTTCGGAGGAGCCTACAATGAGCAGTTCTTC
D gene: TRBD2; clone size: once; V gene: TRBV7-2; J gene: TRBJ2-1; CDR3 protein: CASKGLAGANEQFF; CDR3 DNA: TGTGCCAGCAAGGGACTAGCGGGAGCGAATGAGCAGTTCTTC
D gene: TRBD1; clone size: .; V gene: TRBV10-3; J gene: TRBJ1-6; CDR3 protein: CAIRRQGDNSPLHF; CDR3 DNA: TGTGCCATCCGCAGACAGGGGGATAATTCACCCCTCCACTTT
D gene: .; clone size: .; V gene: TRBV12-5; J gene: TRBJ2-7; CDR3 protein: CASGSLGGPYEQYF; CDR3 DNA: TGTGCTAGTGGGTCCCTCGGGGGGCCCTACGAGCAGTACTTC
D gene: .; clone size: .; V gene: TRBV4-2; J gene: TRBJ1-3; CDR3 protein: CASSQENRNTIYF; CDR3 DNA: TGTGCCAGCAGCCAAGAAAATAGAAACACCATATATTTT
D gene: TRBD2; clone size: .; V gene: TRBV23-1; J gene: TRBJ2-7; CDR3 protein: CASSQWNSGVPYEQYF; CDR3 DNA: TGCGCCAGCAGTCAATGGAACAGCGGGGTCCCCTACGAGCAGTACTTC
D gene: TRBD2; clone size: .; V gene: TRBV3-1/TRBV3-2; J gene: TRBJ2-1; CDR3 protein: CASSPGTSGYNEQFF; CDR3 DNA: TGTGCCAGCAGCCCCGGGACTAGCGGTTACAATGAGCAGTTCTTC
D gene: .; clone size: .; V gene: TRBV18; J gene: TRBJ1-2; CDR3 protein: CASSETGAGYTF; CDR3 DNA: TGTGCCAGCTCAGAGACAGGAGCTGGCTACACCTTC
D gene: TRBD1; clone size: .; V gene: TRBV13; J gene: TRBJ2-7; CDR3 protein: CASSSGQGRNEQYF; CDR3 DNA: TGTGCCAGCAGCTCGGGACAGGGGAGAAACGAGCAGTACTTC
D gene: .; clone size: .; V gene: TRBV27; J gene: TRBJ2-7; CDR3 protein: CASSLLGSNYEQYF; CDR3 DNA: TGTGCCAGCAGTTTATTGGGCAGCAACTACGAGCAGTACTTC
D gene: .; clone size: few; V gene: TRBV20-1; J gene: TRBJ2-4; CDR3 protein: CSAQDRFLQYF; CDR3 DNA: TGCAGTGCGCAAGACAGGTTTCTTCAGTACTTC
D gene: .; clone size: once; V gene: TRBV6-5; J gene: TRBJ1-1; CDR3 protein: CASSADGGGTEAFF; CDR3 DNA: TGTGCCAGCAGCGCCGACGGGGGGGGAACTGAAGCTTTCTTT
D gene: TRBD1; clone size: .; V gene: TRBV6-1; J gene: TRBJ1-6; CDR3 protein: CASSEAWTGSNSPLHF; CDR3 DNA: TGTGCCAGCAGTGAAGCATGGACAGGGAGTAACTCACCCCTCCACTTT
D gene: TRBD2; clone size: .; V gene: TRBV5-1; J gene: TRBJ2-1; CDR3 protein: CASSSTTRGGTSGRNEQFF; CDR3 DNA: TGCGCCAGCAGCTCGACCACCAGGGGGGGGACTAGCGGGAGAAATGAGCAGTTCTTC
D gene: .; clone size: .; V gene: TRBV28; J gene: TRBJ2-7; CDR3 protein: CASSPWTDSYEQYF; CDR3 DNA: TGTGCCAGCAGTCCCTGGACTGACTCCTACGAGCAGTACTTC
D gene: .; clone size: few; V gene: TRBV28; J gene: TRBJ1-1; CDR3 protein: CASSLFGNTEAFF; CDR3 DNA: TGTGCCAGCAGTTTATTCGGGAACACTGAAGCTTTCTTT